This paragraph covers one T cell receptor beta chain sequence. The sample originates from a study of cytomegalovirus exposure and HLA in healthy donors. The CDR3 is 15 amino acids. Germline CDR1 LNHDA, CDR2 SQIVND (reference sequence). The J segment lost 6 bases and the V segment lost 6 bases, leaving 13 bases of the junction unmatched. PCR primers comprised 60 Vbeta and 13 Jbeta primers. The data were produced by immunoSEQ multiplex PCR, yet TCRdb's version contains in-frame clones alone and is incomplete. The sample contains approximately 280,000 clones, 75% to 90% of which appear only once. V is TRBV19 and J is TRBJ1-2; 7 bases agree with TRBD1. The sequence was obtained from a man in his forties in good health and CMV-seropositive. The sample comprised PBMCs. CDR3 amino acids: CASSFGRGNQNGYTF. The DNA of the CDR3 is TGTGCCAGTAGCTTTGGCAGGGGGAATCAGAATGGCTACACCTTC.